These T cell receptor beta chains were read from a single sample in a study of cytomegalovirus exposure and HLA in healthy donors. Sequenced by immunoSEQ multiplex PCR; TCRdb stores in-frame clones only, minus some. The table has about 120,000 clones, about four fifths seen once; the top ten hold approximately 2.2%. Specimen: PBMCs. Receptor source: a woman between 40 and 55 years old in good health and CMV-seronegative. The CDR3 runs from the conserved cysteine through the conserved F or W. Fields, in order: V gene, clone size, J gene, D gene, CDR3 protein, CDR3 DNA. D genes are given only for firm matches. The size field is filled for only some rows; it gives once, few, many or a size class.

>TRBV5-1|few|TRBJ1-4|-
CASSLDVGGEKLFF
TGCGCCAGCAGCTTGGACGTGGGAGGTGAAAAACTGTTTTTT
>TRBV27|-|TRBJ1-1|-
CASSPQTGNTEAFF
TGTGCCAGCAGTCCTCAGACAGGGAACACTGAAGCTTTCTTT
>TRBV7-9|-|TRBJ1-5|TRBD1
CASSLSDRGNQPQHF
TGTGCCAGCAGCCTGAGTGACAGGGGAAATCAGCCCCAGCATTTT
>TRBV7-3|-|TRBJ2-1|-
CASSLTGQGEQFF
TGTGCCAGCAGCTTAACGGGGCAAGGCGAGCAGTTCTTC
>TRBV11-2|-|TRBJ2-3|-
CASSIGITDTQYF
TGTGCCAGCAGCATCGGGATTACAGATACGCAGTATTTT
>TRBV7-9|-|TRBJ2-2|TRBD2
CASSPRLGGLAGGTGELFF
TGTGCCAGCAGCCCCCGGCTCGGGGGGCTAGCGGGAGGAACCGGGGAGCTGTTTTTT
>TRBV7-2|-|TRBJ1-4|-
CASSSSGSNEKLFF
TGTGCCAGCAGCTCTTCAGGGTCGAATGAAAAACTGTTTTTT
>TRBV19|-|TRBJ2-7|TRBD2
CASSITGGRPVTYEQYF
TGTGCCAGTAGTATAACGGGAGGACGCCCAGTTACCTACGAGCAGTACTTC
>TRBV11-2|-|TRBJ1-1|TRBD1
CASSGQGGTEAFF
TGTGCCAGCAGCGGACAGGGAGGGACTGAAGCTTTCTTT
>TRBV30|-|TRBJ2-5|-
CACQVRGEVQYF
TGTGCCTGCCAAGTTAGGGGCGAGGTGCAGTACTTC
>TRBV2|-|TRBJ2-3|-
CASSEKGYTQYF
TGTGCCAGCAGTGAAAAGGGGTATACGCAGTATTTT
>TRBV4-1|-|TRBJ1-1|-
CASSPSTGNTEAFF
TGCGCCAGCAGCCCGTCGACAGGCAACACTGAAGCTTTCTTT
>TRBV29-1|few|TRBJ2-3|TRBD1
CSVCRQGADTQYF
TGCAGCGTCTGTAGACAGGGAGCAGATACGCAGTATTTT
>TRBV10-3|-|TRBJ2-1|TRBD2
CAIAGTSGYNEQFF
TGTGCCATCGCCGGGACTAGCGGTTACAATGAGCAGTTCTTC
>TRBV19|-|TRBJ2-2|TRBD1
CASTNGGDRGLTGELFF
TGTGCCAGTACTAACGGGGGGGACAGGGGGCTCACCGGGGAGCTGTTTTTT
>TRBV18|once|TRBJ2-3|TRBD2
CASSNGGDTQYF
TGTGCCAGCTCCAACGGGGGGGATACGCAGTATTTT
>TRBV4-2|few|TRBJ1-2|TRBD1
CASSQVGQGANYGYTF
TGTGCCAGCAGCCAGGTTGGACAGGGAGCTAACTATGGCTACACCTTC
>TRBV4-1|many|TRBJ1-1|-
CASSQVNLGLLSHTEAFF
TGCGCCAGCAGCCAAGTGAATCTAGGCTTATTATCCCACACTGAAGCTTTCTTT
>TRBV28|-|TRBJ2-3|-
CASSFRNTDTQYF
TGTGCCAGCAGTTTCAGGAACACAGATACGCAGTATTTT
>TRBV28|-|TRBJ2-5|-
CASSLFTGEVGETQYF
TGTGCCAGCAGTTTATTTACCGGGGAGGTAGGGGAGACCCAGTACTTC
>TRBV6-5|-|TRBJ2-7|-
CASSDRGHEQYF
TGTGCCAGCAGTGACCGCGGTCACGAGCAGTACTTC
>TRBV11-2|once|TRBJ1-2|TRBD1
CASSGDRVKAGGYTF
TGTGCCAGCAGCGGGGACAGGGTCAAGGCAGGGGGCTACACCTTC
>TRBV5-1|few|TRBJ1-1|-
CASSLVGRDKAFF
TGCGCCAGCAGCTTGGTAGGTAGGGACAAGGCTTTCTTT
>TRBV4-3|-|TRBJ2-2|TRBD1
CASSLGGTGITGELFF
TGCGCCAGCAGCCTCGGCGGGACAGGGATCACCGGGGAGCTGTTTTTT